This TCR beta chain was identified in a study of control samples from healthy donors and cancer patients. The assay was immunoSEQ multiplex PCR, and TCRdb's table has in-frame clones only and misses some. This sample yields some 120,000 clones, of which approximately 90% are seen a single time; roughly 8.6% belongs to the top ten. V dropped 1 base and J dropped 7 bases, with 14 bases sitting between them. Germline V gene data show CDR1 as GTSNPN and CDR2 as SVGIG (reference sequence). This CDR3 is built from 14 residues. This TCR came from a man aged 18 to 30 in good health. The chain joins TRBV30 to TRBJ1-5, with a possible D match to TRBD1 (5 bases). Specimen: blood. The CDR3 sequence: CAWSAGQGGQPQHF. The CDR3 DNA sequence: TGTGCCTGGAGTGCCGGCCAGGGTGGCCAGCCCCAGCATTTT.